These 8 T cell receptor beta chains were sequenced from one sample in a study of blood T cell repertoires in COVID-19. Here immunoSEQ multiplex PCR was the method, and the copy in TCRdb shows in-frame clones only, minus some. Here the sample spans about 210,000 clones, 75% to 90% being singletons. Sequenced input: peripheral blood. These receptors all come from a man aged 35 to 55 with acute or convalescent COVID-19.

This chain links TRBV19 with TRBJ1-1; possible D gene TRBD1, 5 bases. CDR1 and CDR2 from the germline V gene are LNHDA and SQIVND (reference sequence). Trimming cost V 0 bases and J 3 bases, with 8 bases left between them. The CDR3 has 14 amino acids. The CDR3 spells CASSIEQAHTEAFF. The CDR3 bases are TGTGCCAGTAGTATAGAACAGGCGCACACTGAAGCTTTCTTT.

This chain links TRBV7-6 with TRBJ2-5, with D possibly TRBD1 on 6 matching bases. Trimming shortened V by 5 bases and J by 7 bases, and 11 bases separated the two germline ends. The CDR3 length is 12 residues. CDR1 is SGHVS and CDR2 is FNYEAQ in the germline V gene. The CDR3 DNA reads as TGTGCCAGCAGCCCAGGGGTTGGGACCCAGTACTTC. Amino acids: CASSPGVGTQYF. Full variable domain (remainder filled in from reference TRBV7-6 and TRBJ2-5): GAGVSQSPRYKVTKRGQDVALRCDPISGHVSLYWYRQALGQGPEFLTYFNYEAQQDKSGLPNDRFSAERPEGSISTLTIQRTEQRDSAMYRCASSPGVGTQYFGPGTRLLVL.

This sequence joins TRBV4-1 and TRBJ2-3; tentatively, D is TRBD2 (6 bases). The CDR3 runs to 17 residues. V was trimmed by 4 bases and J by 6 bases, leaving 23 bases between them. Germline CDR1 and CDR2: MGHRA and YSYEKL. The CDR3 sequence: CASSLSSSVGASDTQYF. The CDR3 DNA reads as TGCGCCAGCAGCCTCTCTTCTAGCGTCGGGGCCTCGGATACGCAGTATTTT.

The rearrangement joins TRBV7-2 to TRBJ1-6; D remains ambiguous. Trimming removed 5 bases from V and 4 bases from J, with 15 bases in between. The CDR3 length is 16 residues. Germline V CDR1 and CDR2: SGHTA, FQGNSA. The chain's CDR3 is CASSPYSATYNSPLHF. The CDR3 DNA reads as TGTGCCAGCAGCCCTTATTCTGCCACTTATAATTCACCCCTCCACTTT.

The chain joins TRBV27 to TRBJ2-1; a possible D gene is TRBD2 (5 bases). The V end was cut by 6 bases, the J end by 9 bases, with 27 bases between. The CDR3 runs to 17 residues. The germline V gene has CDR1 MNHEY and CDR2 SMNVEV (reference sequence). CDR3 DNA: TGTGCCAGCAGCACGTCCCACTTCCTTCGGGAAAAAGGTGAGCAGTTCTTC. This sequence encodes CASSTSHFLREKGEQFF.

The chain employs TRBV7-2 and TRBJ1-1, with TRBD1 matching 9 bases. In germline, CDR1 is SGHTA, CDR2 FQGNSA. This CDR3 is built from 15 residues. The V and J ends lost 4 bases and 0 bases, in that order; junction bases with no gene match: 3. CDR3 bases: TGTGCCAGCAGCTCGGGACAGGGAATGAACACTGAAGCTTTCTTT. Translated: CASSSGQGMNTEAFF. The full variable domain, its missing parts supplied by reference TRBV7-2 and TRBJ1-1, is GAGVSQSPSNKVTEKGKDVELRCDPISGHTALYWYRQSLGQGLEFLIYFQGNSAPDKSGLPSDRFSAERTGGSVSTLTIQRTQQEDSAVYLCASSSGQGMNTEAFFGQGTRLTVV.

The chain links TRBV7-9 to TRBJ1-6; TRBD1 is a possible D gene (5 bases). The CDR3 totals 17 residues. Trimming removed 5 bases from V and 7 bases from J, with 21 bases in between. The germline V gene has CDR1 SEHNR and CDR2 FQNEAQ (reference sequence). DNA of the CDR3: TGTGCCAGCAGCCGAGGGACTCACCTCCCCGTCAATTCACCCCTCCACTTT. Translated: CASSRGTHLPVNSPLHF.

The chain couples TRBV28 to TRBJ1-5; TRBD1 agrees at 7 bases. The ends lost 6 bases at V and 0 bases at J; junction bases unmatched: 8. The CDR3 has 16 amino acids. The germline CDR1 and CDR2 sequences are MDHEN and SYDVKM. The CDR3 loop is CASRNLQGLSNQPQHF. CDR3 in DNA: TGTGCCAGCAGAAACCTACAGGGGCTTAGCAATCAGCCCCAGCATTTT.